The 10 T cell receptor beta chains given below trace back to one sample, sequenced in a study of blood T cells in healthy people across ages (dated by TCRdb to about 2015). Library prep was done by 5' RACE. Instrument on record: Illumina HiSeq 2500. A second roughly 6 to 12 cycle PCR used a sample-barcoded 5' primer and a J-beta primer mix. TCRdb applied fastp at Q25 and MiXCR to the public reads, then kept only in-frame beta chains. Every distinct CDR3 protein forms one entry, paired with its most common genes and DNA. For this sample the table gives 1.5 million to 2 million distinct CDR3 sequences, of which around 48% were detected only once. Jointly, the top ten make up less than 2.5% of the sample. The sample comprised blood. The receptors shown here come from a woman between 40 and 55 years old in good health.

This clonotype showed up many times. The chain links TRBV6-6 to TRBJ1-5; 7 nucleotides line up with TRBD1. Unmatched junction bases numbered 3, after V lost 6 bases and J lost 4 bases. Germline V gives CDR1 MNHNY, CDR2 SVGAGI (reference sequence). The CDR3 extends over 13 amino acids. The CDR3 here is CASRRDSNQPQHF. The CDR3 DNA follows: TGTGCCAGCAGGCGGGACAGTAATCAGCCCCAGCATTTT.

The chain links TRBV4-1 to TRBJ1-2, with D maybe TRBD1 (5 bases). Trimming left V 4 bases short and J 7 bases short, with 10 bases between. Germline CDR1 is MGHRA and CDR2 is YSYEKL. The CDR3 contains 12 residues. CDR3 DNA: TGCGCCAGCAGCCTCGACAGACTTGGCTACACCTTC. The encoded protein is CASSLDRLGYTF.

As DNA, the CDR3 is TGTGCCATCAGTGAGTCGGGTACCGGCCATAGCAATCAGCCCCAGCATTTT. Translation gives CAISESGTGHSNQPQHF. V and J are TRBV10-3 and TRBJ1-5; D unresolved. Looked up from germline, CDR1 is ENHRY and CDR2 is SYGVKD. The V and J ends lost 0 bases and 0 bases respectively, with 12 bases between them. This CDR3 comprises 17 residues.

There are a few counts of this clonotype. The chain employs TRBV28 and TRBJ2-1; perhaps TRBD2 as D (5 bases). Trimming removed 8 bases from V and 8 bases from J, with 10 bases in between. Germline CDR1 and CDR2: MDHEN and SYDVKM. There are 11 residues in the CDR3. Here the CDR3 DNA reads TGTGCCAGCGAAGGAGGTTATGAGCAGTTCTTC. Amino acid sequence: CASEGGYEQFF.

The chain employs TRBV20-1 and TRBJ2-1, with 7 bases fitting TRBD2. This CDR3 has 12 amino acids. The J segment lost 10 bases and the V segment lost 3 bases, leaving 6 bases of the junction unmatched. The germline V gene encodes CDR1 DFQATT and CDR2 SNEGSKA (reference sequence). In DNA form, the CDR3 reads TGCAGTGCTAGTACTAGCGACGGGGAGCAGTTCTTC. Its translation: CSASTSDGEQFF.

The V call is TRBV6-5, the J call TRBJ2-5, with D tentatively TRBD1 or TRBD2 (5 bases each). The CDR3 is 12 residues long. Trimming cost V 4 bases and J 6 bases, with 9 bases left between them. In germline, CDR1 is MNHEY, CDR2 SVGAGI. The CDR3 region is CASSFTGQTQYF. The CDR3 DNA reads TGTGCCAGCAGTTTTACGGGACAGACCCAGTACTTC.

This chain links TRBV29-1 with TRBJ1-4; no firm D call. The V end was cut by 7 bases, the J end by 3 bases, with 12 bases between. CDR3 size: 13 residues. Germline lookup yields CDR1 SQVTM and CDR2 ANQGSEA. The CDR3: CSALWGSNEKLFF. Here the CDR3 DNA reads TGCAGCGCCCTATGGGGATCTAATGAAAAACTGTTTTTT.

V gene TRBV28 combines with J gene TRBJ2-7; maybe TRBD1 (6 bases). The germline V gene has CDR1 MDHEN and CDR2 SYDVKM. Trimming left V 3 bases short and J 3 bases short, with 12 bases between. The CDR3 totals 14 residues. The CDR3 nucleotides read TGTGCCAGCAGTTTGACAGGCGACTTCTACGAGCAGTACTTC. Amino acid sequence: CASSLTGDFYEQYF. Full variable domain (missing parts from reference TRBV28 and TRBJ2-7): DVKVTQSSRYLVKRTGEKVFLECVQDMDHENMFWYRQDPGLGLRLIYFSYDVKMKEKGDIPEGYSVSREKKERFSLILESASTNQTSMYLCASSLTGDFYEQYFGPGTRLTVT.

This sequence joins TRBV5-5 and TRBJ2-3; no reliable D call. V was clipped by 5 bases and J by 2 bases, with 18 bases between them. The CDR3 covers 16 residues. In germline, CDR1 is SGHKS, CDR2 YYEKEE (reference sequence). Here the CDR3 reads CASSPGHLLNTDTQYF. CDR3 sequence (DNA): TGTGCCAGCAGTCCCGGCCACCTATTAAACACAGATACGCAGTATTTT.

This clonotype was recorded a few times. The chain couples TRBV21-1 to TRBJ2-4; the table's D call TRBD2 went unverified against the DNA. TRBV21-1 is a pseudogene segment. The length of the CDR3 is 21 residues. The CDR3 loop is CASSKERTGTSGGETKNIQYF. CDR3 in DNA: TGTGCCAGCAGCAAAGAAAGGACCGGGACTAGCGGGGGGGAAACCAAAAACATTCAGTACTTC.